This T cell receptor (beta chain) was identified in a study of blood T cell repertoires in COVID-19. Authors' methods: Amplification of reference gene primers was used by the study to estimate nucleated cell counts. Here immunoSEQ multiplex PCR was the method, and the copy in TCRdb shows in-frame clones only, minus some. From that table come the V and J calls and clone size; the DNA was used to work out D and trimming. Here the sample spans 280,000 or so clones, about 85% being singletons. The germline V gene encodes CDR1 LNHDA and CDR2 SQIVND (reference sequence). The CDR3 extends over 13 amino acids. V lost 7 bases to trimming and J lost 2 bases; unmatched junction nucleotides: 3.

Sequencing was done on a sample of PBMCs or T cells enriched from blood (not recorded which). This chain connects TRBV19 to TRBJ2-3; 7 bases match TRBD1. The sequence came from a woman aged 50 to 60 who had recovered from COVID-19. The CDR3 spells CASNDRVTDTQYF. In DNA, the CDR3 is TGTGCCAGTAATGACAGGGTCACAGATACGCAGTATTTT.